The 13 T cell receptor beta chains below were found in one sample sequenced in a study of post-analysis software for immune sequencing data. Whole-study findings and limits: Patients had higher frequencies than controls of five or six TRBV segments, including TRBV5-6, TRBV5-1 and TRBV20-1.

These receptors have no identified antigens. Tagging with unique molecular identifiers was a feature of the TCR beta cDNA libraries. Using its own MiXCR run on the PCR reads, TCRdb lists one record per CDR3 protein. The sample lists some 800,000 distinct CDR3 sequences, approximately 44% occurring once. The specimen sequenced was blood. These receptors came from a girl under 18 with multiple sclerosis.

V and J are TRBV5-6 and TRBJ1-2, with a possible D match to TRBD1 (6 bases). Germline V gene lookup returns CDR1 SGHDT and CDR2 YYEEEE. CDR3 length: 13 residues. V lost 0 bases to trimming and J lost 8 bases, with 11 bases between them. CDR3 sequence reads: CASSLVRGQGYTF. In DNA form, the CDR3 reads TGTGCCAGCAGCTTGGTCAGGGGTCAAGGCTACACCTTC.

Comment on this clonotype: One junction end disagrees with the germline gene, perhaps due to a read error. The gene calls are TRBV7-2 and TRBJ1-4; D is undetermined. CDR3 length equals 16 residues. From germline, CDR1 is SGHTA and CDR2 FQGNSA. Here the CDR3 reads CASSREGGLTDEKLFF. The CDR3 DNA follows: TGTGCCAGCAGCAGAGAAGGCGGGCTAACTGATGAAAAACTGTTTTTT.

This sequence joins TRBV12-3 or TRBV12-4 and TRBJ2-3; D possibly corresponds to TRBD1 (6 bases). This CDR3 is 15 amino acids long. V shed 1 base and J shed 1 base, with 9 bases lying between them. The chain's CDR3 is CASSLGGLGTDTQYF. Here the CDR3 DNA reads TGTGCCAGCAGTTTAGGGGGGCTAGGCACAGATACGCAGTATTTT.

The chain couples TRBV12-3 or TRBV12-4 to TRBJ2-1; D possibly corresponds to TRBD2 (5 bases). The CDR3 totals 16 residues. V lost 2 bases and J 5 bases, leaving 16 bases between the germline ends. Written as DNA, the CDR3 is TGTGCCAGCAGTTTATCCCTGAGGGCCCAGGACAATGAGCAGTTCTTC. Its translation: CASSLSLRAQDNEQFF.

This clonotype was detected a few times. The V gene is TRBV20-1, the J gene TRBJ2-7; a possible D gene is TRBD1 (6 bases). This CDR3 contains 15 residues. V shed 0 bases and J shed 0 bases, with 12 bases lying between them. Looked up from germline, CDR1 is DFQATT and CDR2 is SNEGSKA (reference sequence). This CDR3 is CSARDSRQVSYEQYF. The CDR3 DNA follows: TGCAGTGCTAGAGATAGTAGACAGGTCTCCTACGAGCAGTACTTC.

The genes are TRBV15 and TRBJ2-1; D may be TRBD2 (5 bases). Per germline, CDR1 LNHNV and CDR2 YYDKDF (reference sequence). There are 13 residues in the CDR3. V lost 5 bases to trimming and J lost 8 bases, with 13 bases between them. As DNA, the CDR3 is TGTGCCACCAGCGGGAGCAGGTACGATGAGCAGTTCTTC. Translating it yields CATSGSRYDEQFF.

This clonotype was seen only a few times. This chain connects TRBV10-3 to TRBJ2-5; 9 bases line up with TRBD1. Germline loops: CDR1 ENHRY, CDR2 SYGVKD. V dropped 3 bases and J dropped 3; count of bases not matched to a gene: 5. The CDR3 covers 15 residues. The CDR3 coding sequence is TGTGCCATCAGTGATTCCCGGACAGGGGAAGAGACCCAGTACTTC. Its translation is CAISDSRTGEETQYF.

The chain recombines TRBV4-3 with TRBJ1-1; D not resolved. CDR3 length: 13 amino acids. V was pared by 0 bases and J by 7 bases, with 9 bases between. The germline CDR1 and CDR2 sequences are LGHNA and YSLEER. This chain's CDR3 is CASSQDQAVEAFF. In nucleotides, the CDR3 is TGCGCCAGCAGCCAAGATCAGGCCGTTGAAGCTTTCTTT.

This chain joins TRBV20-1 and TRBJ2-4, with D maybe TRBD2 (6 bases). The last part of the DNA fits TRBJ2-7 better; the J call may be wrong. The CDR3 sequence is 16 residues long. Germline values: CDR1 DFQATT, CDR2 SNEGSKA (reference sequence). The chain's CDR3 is CSASPWGRQKNYEQYF. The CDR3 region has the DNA TGCAGTGCTAGCCCATGGGGGAGGCAGAAGAACTACGAGCAGTACTTC.

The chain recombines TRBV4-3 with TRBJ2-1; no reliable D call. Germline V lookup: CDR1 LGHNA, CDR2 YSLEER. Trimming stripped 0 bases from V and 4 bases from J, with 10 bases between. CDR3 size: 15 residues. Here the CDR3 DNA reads TGCGCCAGCAGCCAAGATCTGGATGCTTACAATGAGCAGTTCTTC. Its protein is CASSQDLDAYNEQFF.

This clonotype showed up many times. In nucleotides, the CDR3 is TGCAGTGCTAAAAGTTCCAGGGGCCTCTACACCTTC. Its protein is CSAKSSRGLYTF. This chain uses TRBV20-1 with TRBJ1-2, with D possibly TRBD1 on 6 matching bases. Trimming shortened V by 4 bases and J by 10 bases, and 16 bases separated the two germline ends. In germline, CDR1 is DFQATT, CDR2 SNEGSKA (reference sequence). The CDR3 spans 12 residues.

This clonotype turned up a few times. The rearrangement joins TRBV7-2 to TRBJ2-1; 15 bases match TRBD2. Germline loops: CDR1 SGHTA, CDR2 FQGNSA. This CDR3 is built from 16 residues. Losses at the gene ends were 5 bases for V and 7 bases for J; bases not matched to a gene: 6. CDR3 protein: CASSGGLAGGGNEQFF. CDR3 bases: TGTGCCAGCAGCGGGGGACTAGCGGGAGGAGGTAATGAGCAGTTCTTC.

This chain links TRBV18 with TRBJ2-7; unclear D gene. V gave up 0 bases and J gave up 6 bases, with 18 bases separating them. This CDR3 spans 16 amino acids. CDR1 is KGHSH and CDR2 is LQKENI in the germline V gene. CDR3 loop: CASSPPGIWPTGEQYF. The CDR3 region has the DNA TGTGCCAGCTCACCACCGGGCATCTGGCCAACCGGCGAGCAGTACTTC.